Shown below are 8 T cell receptor beta chains from a single sample sequenced in a study of shared clonotypes between healthy human individuals. Assay: immunoSEQ multiplex PCR; the TCRdb copy retains only in-frame clones and omits some. The table has some 1 million clones, about 74% seen once; the top ten hold over 1.3%. Sequencing used memory CD4+ T cells sorted from blood. The subset was: CD45RA-negative fraction. Source of these receptors: a man between 18 and 35 years old in good health.

V gene TRBV10-3 combines with J gene TRBJ1-2, with D maybe TRBD1 (5 bases). CDR1 and CDR2 from the germline V gene are ENHRY and SYGVKD. The CDR3 contains 14 residues. V lost 6 bases and J lost 6, with 17 bases in between. The CDR3 here is CAIRPGPGSDGYTF. CDR3 nucleotide sequence: TGTGCCATCAGACCGGGACCAGGCAGTGATGGCTACACCTTC.

V gene TRBV10-3 combines with J gene TRBJ1-5; perhaps TRBD1 as D (6 bases). The germline V gene encodes CDR1 ENHRY and CDR2 SYGVKD. V lost 3 bases and J 7 bases, leaving 19 bases between the germline ends. This CDR3 comprises 16 residues. The CDR3 loop reads CAISDHESRGKQPQHF. Written as DNA, the CDR3 is TGTGCCATCAGTGACCACGAGAGTAGGGGGAAGCAGCCCCAGCATTTT.

The chain employs TRBV7-9 and TRBJ1-2; D gene unclear. The V end was cut by 0 bases, the J end by 1 base, with 9 bases between. Germline V gene data show CDR1 as SEHNR and CDR2 as FQNEAQ (reference sequence). There are 15 residues in the CDR3. CDR3 sequence reads: CASSLAIGLNYGYTF. In nucleotides, the CDR3 is TGTGCCAGCAGCTTAGCTATAGGACTTAACTATGGCTACACCTTC.

The chain couples TRBV6-6 to TRBJ1-1, with D tentatively TRBD1 (6 bases). The CDR3 sequence is 12 residues long. CDR1 and CDR2 from the germline V gene are MNHNY and SVGAGI (reference sequence). Trimming pared 5 bases from V and 7 bases from J, leaving 11 bases between. CDR3 sequence reads: CASSQKDSEAFF. Here the CDR3 DNA reads TGTGCCAGCAGTCAAAAGGACAGTGAAGCTTTCTTT.

A word on this clone: This specimen includes other DNA sequences encoding the same CDR3. The CDR3 protein is CASSVKGGTEAFF. In DNA form, the CDR3 reads TGTGCCAGCAGTGTTAAAGGGGGAACTGAAGCTTTCTTT. This rearrangement joins TRBV2 to TRBJ1-1; possible D gene TRBD1, 6 bases. The length of the CDR3 is 13 residues. V was trimmed by 4 bases and J by 5 bases, leaving 11 bases between them. CDR1 and CDR2 from the germline V gene are SNHLY and FYNNEI.

V usage is TRBV10-3 and J usage is TRBJ2-7; TRBD1 matches 9 bases. The CDR3 spans 15 residues. The V gene end was trimmed by 3 bases and the J gene end by 3 bases; junction bases not matched to a gene: 6. CDR1 is ENHRY and CDR2 is SYGVKD in the germline V gene. CDR3 bases: TGTGCCATCAGTGATTCCGGGACAGGGATCTACGAGCAGTACTTC. This codes for CAISDSGTGIYEQYF.

The chain couples TRBV6-1 to TRBJ1-2; TRBD1 might be the D (5 bases). The CDR3 has 13 amino acids. Germline CDR1 is MNHNS and CDR2 is SASEGT. V was pared by 8 bases and J by 3 bases, with 13 bases between. CDR3 loop: CASCPQGYYGYTF. The CDR3 DNA sequence: TGTGCCAGCTGCCCCCAGGGTTACTATGGCTACACCTTC.

This clone was counted only a few times. Within the sample, other DNA sequences also encode this same CDR3. This chain connects TRBV27 to TRBJ1-1; D unclear. The germline V gene encodes CDR1 MNHEY and CDR2 SMNVEV (reference sequence). This CDR3 region has 11 residues. Trimming pared 2 bases from V and 10 bases from J, leaving 8 bases between. This CDR3 reads CASSLSGRAFF. Written as DNA, the CDR3 is TGTGCCAGCAGTTTAAGTGGTCGAGCTTTCTTT.